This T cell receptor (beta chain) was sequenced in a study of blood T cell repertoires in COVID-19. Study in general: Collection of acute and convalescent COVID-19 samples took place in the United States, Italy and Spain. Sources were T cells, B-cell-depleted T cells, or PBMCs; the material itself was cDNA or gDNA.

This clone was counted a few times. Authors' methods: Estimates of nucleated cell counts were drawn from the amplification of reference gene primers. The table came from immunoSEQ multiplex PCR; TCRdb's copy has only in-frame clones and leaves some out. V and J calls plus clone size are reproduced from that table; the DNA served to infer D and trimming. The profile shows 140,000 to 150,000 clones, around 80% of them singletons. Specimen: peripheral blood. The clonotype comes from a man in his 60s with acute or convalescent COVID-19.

This CDR3 is CASSPGQRGETQYF. The CDR3 DNA sequence: TGTGCCAGCAGCCCGGGACAACGAGGCGAGACCCAGTACTTC. V is TRBV7-8 and J is TRBJ2-5; a possible D gene is TRBD1 (6 bases). Trimming took 5 bases from V and 5 from J, leaving 15 bases between them. Germline V gives CDR1 SGHVS, CDR2 FQNEAQ. There are 14 residues in the CDR3.